The clone carrying this TCR beta chain was seen many times. Antigen specificity is unknown. This sample was taken from a study of neurological immune-mediated disorders. Findings and limits, study-wide: When the repertoires were grouped phylogenetically, those of 18 of the 34 multiple sclerosis patients came together in a single cluster of related CDR3 sequences, which points to a possible repertoire-level signature.

One entry per CDR3 protein results from TCRdb running MiXCR on the 5' RACE reads. The sample has tens of thousands of distinct CDR3 sequences, nearly 3.5% seen once; the top ten hold about 3.5%. The unsorted libraries were produced from 2 million PBMCs held at -80 C. The sequence was collected from a middle-aged man with multiple sclerosis. Sequencing was carried out using PBMCs.

This CDR3 reads CASSQDVAGRWQETQYF. CDR3 coding DNA: TGTGCCAGCAGCCAAGATGTCGCAGGGAGGTGGCAAGAGACCCAGTACTTC. This chain connects TRBV14 to TRBJ2-5; tentative D call: TRBD2 (6 bases). The CDR3 is 17 residues long. Deletions cut 0 bases from V and 2 bases from J, with 16 bases between. The germline gives CDR1 SGHDN, CDR2 FVKESK.